Listed here are 19 T cell receptor beta chains from one sample, sequenced in a study of blood T cell repertoires in COVID-19 (dated by TCRdb to the early 2020s). Library construction relied on the immunoSEQ multiplex PCR assay. TCRdb limited this immuneACCESS table to in-frame rearrangements with V and J called. A share of clones is missing; checked studies link under half to unresolved V genes, and the rest is unexplained. The sample contains more than 85,000 clones, more than 60% of them found a single time. The top ten hold roughly a quarter of the sample. The sequencing input was peripheral blood. The receptors were gathered from a man aged 70-80 years with acute or convalescent COVID-19.

The V and J genes are TRBV28 and TRBJ2-2; 10 nucleotides match TRBD2. The germline CDR1 and CDR2 sequences are MDHEN and SYDVKM. The V segment lost 5 bases and the J segment 7 bases; nucleotides outside the gene matches: 10. The CDR3 has 16 amino acids. CDR3 DNA sequence: TGTGCCAGCAGTGCTCTAGCGGGAGCTCGGAGCGGGGAGCTGTTTTTT. Residues: CASSALAGARSGELFF.

V usage is TRBV5-6 and J usage is TRBJ2-3, with 14 nucleotides matching TRBD2. V was clipped by 4 bases and J by 0 bases; unmatched bases: 1. Germline CDR1 SGHDT, CDR2 YYEEEE. CDR3 length: 16 residues. The CDR3 loop is CASSRTSGRSTDTQYF. CDR3 bases: TGTGCCAGCAGCCGGACTAGCGGGAGGAGCACAGATACGCAGTATTTT.

This clone was detected once. V usage is TRBV25-1 and J usage is TRBJ2-7; 16 nucleotides match TRBD2. With V trimmed by 6 bases and J by 4 bases, 3 bases remained unmatched. The CDR3 is made up of 15 amino acids. Per germline, CDR1 MGHDK and CDR2 SYGVNS. The DNA for the CDR3 is TGTGCCAGCAGGGGGACTAGCGGGAGGGCTTACGAGCAGTACTTC. This gives the protein CASRGTSGRAYEQYF.

Only a few counts were recorded for this clone. The chain has TRBV6-5 and TRBJ2-7; D uncertain. V lost 2 bases to trimming and J lost 5 bases, with 13 bases between them. This CDR3 has 14 residues. Germline V lookup: CDR1 MNHEY, CDR2 SVGAGI. The CDR3 reads CASSYRVKSHEQYF. The CDR3 nucleotides read TGTGCCAGCAGTTACCGGGTCAAAAGTCACGAGCAGTACTTC.

The chain couples TRBV27 to TRBJ2-3; 12 bases align to TRBD2. J was trimmed by 4 bases and V by 6 bases; bases with no gene match: 8. The CDR3 is 16 residues long. In germline, CDR1 is MNHEY, CDR2 SMNVEV (reference sequence). CDR3 nucleotides: TGTGCCAGCAGGCGACTGACTAGCGGGAGCCCAGATACGCAGTATTTT. Translation: CASRRLTSGSPDTQYF.

The chain recombines TRBV2 with TRBJ1-2, with 10 bases aligning to TRBD1. The CDR3 loop spans 12 amino acids. Per the germline V gene, CDR1 is SNHLY and CDR2 is FYNNEI. J lost 6 bases, V lost 8 bases, and 3 bases had no gene match. In nucleotides, the CDR3 is TGTGCCAGCCGGGGGACAGGGGATGGCTACACCTTC. This codes for CASRGTGDGYTF. Full variable domain (remainder filled in from reference TRBV2 and TRBJ1-2): EPEVTQTPSHQVTQMGQEVILRCVPISNHLYFYWYRQILGQKVEFLVSFYNNEISEKSEIFDDQFSVERPDGSNFTLKIRSTKLEDSAMYFCASRGTGDGYTFGSGTRLTVV.

The gene calls are TRBV6-5 and TRBJ1-5, with D possibly matching TRBD1 (5 bases). The CDR3 is 14 residues long. V was clipped by 4 bases and J by 5 bases, with 12 bases between them. CDR1 MNHEY and CDR2 SVGAGI come from the germline V gene. CDR3 region: CASSSWGGDQPQHF. The CDR3 DNA reads TGTGCCAGCAGTTCTTGGGGGGGAGATCAGCCCCAGCATTTT.

This chain joins TRBV2 and TRBJ1-1, with 9 positions matching TRBD1. The CDR3 is made up of 15 amino acids. Germline V gives CDR1 SNHLY, CDR2 FYNNEI. V shed 4 bases and J 4 bases; nucleotides not matched to a gene: 7. CDR3 sequence reads: CASSVQGAGTTEAFF. Here the CDR3 DNA reads TGTGCCAGCAGTGTACAGGGGGCCGGGACCACTGAAGCTTTCTTT. Looking up the rest from reference TRBV2 and TRBJ1-1 gives the full variable domain: EPEVTQTPSHQVTQMGQEVILRCVPISNHLYFYWYRQILGQKVEFLVSFYNNEISEKSEIFDDQFSVERPDGSNFTLKIRSTKLEDSAMYFCASSVQGAGTTEAFFGQGTRLTVV.

The rearrangement uses TRBV1 and TRBJ2-7; TRBD2, the table's D call, was not compared with the DNA. TRBV1 is reported as a pseudogene. The length of the CDR3 is 18 residues. CDR3 residues: CTSSQGGLKGGDLYEQYF. The CDR3 DNA sequence: TGCACCAGCAGCCAAGGGGGTCTCAAGGGAGGAGACCTCTACGAGCAGTACTTC.

This clone was seen only a few times. The V and J genes are TRBV29-1 and TRBJ1-5, with 7 bases aligning to TRBD1. The CDR3 consists of 13 residues. With 6 bases clipped from V and 4 bases from J, the junction kept 6 bases outside the gene matches. CDR1 and CDR2 from the germline V gene are SQVTM and ANQGSEA. CDR3 sequence: CSVTGERNQPQHF. The DNA for the CDR3 is TGCAGCGTAACAGGGGAGAGGAATCAGCCCCAGCATTTT.

The chain uses TRBV5-1 and TRBJ1-3; D may be TRBD1 (6 bases). V was pared by 2 bases and J by 4 bases, with 7 bases between. From germline, CDR1 is SGHRS and CDR2 YFSETQ. The CDR3 is 13 amino acids. CDR3 loop: CASSFGQGNTIYF. CDR3 nucleotide sequence: TGCGCCAGCAGCTTTGGACAGGGAAACACCATATATTTT.

The sample holds a few counts of this clone. The CDR3 region is CASSPSDRGRTEAFF. The DNA for the CDR3 is TGTGCCAGCAGCCCAAGCGACAGGGGGCGCACTGAAGCTTTCTTT. The chain combines TRBV4-2 with TRBJ1-1; TRBD1 matches 10 bases. The CDR3 runs to 15 residues. Germline loops: CDR1 LGHNA, CDR2 YNFKEQ. V lost 4 bases and J lost 4; bases outside the gene matches: 6.

The gene calls are TRBV4-1 and TRBJ2-7, with D possibly matching TRBD2 (6 bases). Germline CDR1 is MGHRA and CDR2 is YSYEKL. This CDR3 has 16 amino acids. V lost 1 base and J lost 4, with 17 bases in between. CDR3 sequence (DNA): TGCGCCAGCAGCCAAGCGGAGGGTCCACTCTCGTACGAGCAGTACTTC. This sequence encodes CASSQAEGPLSYEQYF.

This clone came up a few times. V usage is TRBV28 and J usage is TRBJ2-1; tentative D call: TRBD2 (6 bases). Germline V gene data show CDR1 as MDHEN and CDR2 as SYDVKM. This CDR3 region has 15 residues. The V end was cut by 3 bases, the J end by 5 bases, with 14 bases between. As DNA, the CDR3 is TGTGCCAGCAGTTTTTTCCGGACTACCGACAATGAGCAGTTCTTC. It yields the protein CASSFFRTTDNEQFF.

This clone was seen only once. The chain combines TRBV7-3 with TRBJ2-2; a weak D match, TRBD2 (5 bases). CDR1 is SGHTA, CDR2 FQGTGA, per germline. V gave up 0 bases and J gave up 5 bases, with 13 bases separating them. The CDR3 has 16 amino acids. For the CDR3, the DNA is TGTGCCAGCAGCTTAACGCTTCTGAGCGGAACCGGGGAGCTGTTTTTT. Amino acids: CASSLTLLSGTGELFF.

This chain links TRBV9 with TRBJ2-2; 8 nucleotides line up with TRBD2. V was clipped by 0 bases and J by 6 bases; unmatched bases: 7. Germline V CDR1 and CDR2: SGDLS, YYNGEE. This CDR3 is built from 16 residues. CDR3 nucleotide sequence: TGTGCCAGCAGCGTAGGAGAACTAGCGGCTGCCGGGGAGCTGTTTTTT. It is translated as CASSVGELAAAGELFF.

This clone was counted only a few times. The chain recombines TRBV5-1 with TRBJ2-7; D is perhaps TRBD1 (5 bases). Looked up from germline, CDR1 is SGHRS and CDR2 is YFSETQ. The V gene lost 4 bases and the J gene lost 0 bases, with 17 bases spanning the gap. The CDR3 is made up of 16 amino acids. Here the CDR3 reads CASSTSTGTLSYEQYF. Here the CDR3 DNA reads TGCGCCAGCAGCACCTCCACAGGTACACTCTCCTACGAGCAGTACTTC.

The chain combines TRBV5-1 with TRBJ2-3; 7 positions match TRBD1. This CDR3 has 16 amino acids. Per the germline V gene, CDR1 is SGHRS and CDR2 is YFSETQ. The V segment lost 0 bases and the J segment 0 bases; nucleotides outside the gene matches: 4. DNA for the CDR3: TGCGCCAGCAGCTTGGGAGGGGACAGTAGCACAGATACGCAGTATTTT. Translation gives CASSLGGDSSTDTQYF.

The chain links TRBV9 to TRBJ2-7, with TRBD1 matching over 7 bases. After removal of 1 base from V and 0 bases from J, the junction contained 1 base not matched to a gene. Germline V gene data show CDR1 as SGDLS and CDR2 as YYNGEE. The CDR3 has 14 amino acids. The CDR3 DNA is TGTGCCAGCAGCGTAACAGGGGCCTCCTACGAGCAGTACTTC. This sequence encodes CASSVTGASYEQYF. The full variable domain, completed using reference TRBV9 and TRBJ2-7, is DSGVTQTPKHLITATGQRVTLRCSPRSGDLSVYWYQQSLDQGLQFLIQYYNGEERAKGNILERFSAQQFPDLHSELNLSSLELGDSALYFCASSVTGASYEQYFGPGTRLTVT.